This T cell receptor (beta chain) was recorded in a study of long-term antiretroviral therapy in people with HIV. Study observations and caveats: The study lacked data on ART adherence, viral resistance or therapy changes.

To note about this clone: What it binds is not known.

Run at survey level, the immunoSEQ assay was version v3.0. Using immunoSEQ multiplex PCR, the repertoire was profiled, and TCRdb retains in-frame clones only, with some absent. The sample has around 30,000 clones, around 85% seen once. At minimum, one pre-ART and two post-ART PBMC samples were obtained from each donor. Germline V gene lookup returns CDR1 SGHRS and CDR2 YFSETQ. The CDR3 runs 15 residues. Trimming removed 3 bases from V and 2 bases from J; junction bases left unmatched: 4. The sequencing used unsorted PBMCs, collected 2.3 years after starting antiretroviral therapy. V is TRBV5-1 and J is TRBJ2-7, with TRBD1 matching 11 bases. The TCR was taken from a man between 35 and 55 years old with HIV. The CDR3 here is CASSWGQGGAYEQYF. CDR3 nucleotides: TGCGCCAGCAGCTGGGGACAGGGGGGAGCCTACGAGCAGTACTTC.